This T cell receptor (beta chain) originates from a study of Ad26.COV2.S vaccination and SARS-CoV-2 variants. Study-wide results and limits: Overall T cell responses may have been underestimated by the analyses of TCR breadth and depth.

This clone has a single count. What it binds is not known. Treatment given: roughly 19 received Ad26.COV2.S at low or high dose, single or two shots; 5 received placebo; per-sample allocation not given. At day 63 after the first vaccine or placebo injection, samples were drawn. Whoever gave the sample was an adult aged 18-55 years in Boston. Generated by immunoSEQ multiplex PCR, the TCRdb table keeps only in-frame clones and is missing some. Of hundreds of thousands of clones listed, around nine tenths are singletons. The CDR3 totals 11 residues. V lost 7 bases to trimming and J lost 6 bases, with 13 bases between them. Germline lookup yields CDR1 DFQATT and CDR2 SNEGSKA (reference sequence).

This receptor was obtained from a person aged 18-60 years who received the Ad26.COV2.S COVID-19 vaccine or a placebo. Sequenced here: peripheral blood, sampled in a trial of Ad26.COV2.S vaccine versus placebo. The chain uses TRBV20-1 and TRBJ2-7; D might be TRBD2 (6 bases). The CDR3 DNA reads TGCAGTGGGGGGGACGAAGGCGAGCAGTACTTC. It specifies CSGGDEGEQYF.